The present entry profiles one TCR beta chain with its context. Its antigen is unknown. The sample comes from a study of blood T cells in healthy people across ages. Primed by a sample-barcoded 5' primer and a J-beta primer mix, a second PCR proceeded for about 6 to 11 cycles. MiXCR, run by TCRdb on the 5' RACE reads, gives a single entry per CDR3 protein. The sample lists more than 650,000 distinct CDR3 sequences, 25% to 30% occurring once. General observations from the study: Changes in expanded clonotypes were possibly confounded, as the CMV status of donors was unknown.

The CDR3 is 14 amino acids. Trimming took 6 bases from V and 6 from J, leaving 18 bases between them. Looked up from germline, CDR1 is SNHLY and CDR2 is FYNNEI. This same sample was also taken into another study, of T cells of mothers and their children.

Material: blood. The TCR sequence derives from a boy aged 10-17 years in good health. V and J are TRBV2 and TRBJ2-7; D call uncertain. DNA for the CDR3: TGTGCCAGCAGCCAAGGACGTCAGATGAGCGAGCAGTACTTC. This translates into CASSQGRQMSEQYF.